Given below is one T cell receptor beta chain in context. The sample originates from a study of Tregs in tolerant kidney transplant recipients. From germline, CDR1 is SGHKS and CDR2 YYEKEE (reference sequence). The CDR3 loop spans 15 amino acids. V shed 4 bases and J shed 2 bases, with 14 bases lying between them. The repertoire was sequenced with immunoSEQ multiplex PCR; TCRdb's copy has only in-frame clones and lacks some. The profile covers around 85,000 clones, with less than 95% appearing a single time and approximately 0.37% taken by the ten largest. Sequenced here: Tregs from blood, sampled before the transplant. The clonotype was recovered from a human donor who received a combined kidney and bone marrow transplant. The rearrangement links TRBV5-5 to TRBJ2-3; D is possibly TRBD2 (5 bases). Written as DNA, the CDR3 is TGTGCCAGCAGCCTGATGTGGGAGTTCACAGATACGCAGTATTTT. This encodes CASSLMWEFTDTQYF. The whole variable domain, remainder taken from reference TRBV5-5 and TRBJ2-3, is DAGVTQSPTHLIKTRGQQVTLRCSPISGHKSVSWYQQVLGQGPQFIFQYYEKEERGRGNFPDRFSARQFPNYSSELNVNALLLGDSALYLCASSLMWEFTDTQYFGPGTRLTVL.